The following is a TCR beta chain sequence with its context. Its antigen remains unidentified. Assay used: immunoSEQ multiplex PCR; TCRdb lists only in-frame clones, some missing. The sample records tens of thousands of clones, about 85% being singletons. Noted time point: peripheral blood 6 weeks after treatment start. This sample was included in a study of PD-L1 blockade in urothelial cancer. Study overall: Analysis of the blood was performed 3 weeks (second dose) and 6 weeks after treatment start. There were a median of approximately 150,000 T cells in blood samples. Study-wide results and limits: Improved survival was predicted by pretreatment blood TCR clonality below the median.

Trimming at V came to 1 base and at J to 6 bases, leaving 8 bases not matched to a gene. The CDR3 extends over 15 amino acids. Germline V gives CDR1 LNHNV, CDR2 YYDKDF (reference sequence). This clonotype originated in a man aged 50-59 years with urothelial cancer. This specimen was PBMCs, taken around atezolizumab (anti-PD-L1) treatment. V gene TRBV15 combines with J gene TRBJ1-2, with 7 bases lining up with TRBD1. CDR3 coding DNA: TGTGCCACCAGCAGAGGGACAGGAGGCCTCAATGGCTACACCTTC. Translating gives CATSRGTGGLNGYTF.